The 14 T cell receptor beta chains given below trace back to one sample, sequenced in a study of memory CD4+ T cells and cytomegalovirus serostatus. Single viable CD3+CD4+CD8-CD45RO+ cells were sorted as the memory CD4+ T cells. The method was immunoSEQ multiplex PCR; TCRdb's version includes in-frame clones alone and lacks a portion of them. The top ten clones hold around 0.91% of a sample with 46,000 or so clones, around 78% of them seen once. The sample taken for sequencing was memory CD4+ T cells from blood. The origin of the receptors is an adult in good health and CMV-seronegative.

V is TRBV6-4 and J is TRBJ2-4; D is possibly TRBD1 (6 bases). This CDR3 has 13 amino acids. CDR1 and CDR2 from the germline V gene are MRHNA and SNTAGT. The V gene lost 6 bases and the J gene lost 8 bases, with 14 bases spanning the gap. CDR3 DNA: TGTGCCAGCAGGACACAGGGTAGAGACATTCAGTACTTC. It encodes CASRTQGRDIQYF.

The J gene is TRBJ2-2, the V gene TRBV13; D call uncertain. There are 16 residues in the CDR3. Between the trimmed V and J ends, which lost 2 bases and 3 bases, there was a span of 13 bases. Germline CDR1 and CDR2: PRHDT and FYEKMQ (reference sequence). The CDR3 reads CASSLRRRTDTGELFF. CDR3 in DNA: TGTGCCAGCAGCTTAAGGCGGCGGACCGACACCGGGGAGCTGTTTTTT. Using reference TRBV13 and TRBJ2-2 for the parts outside the CDR3, the full variable domain is AAGVIQSPRHLIKEKRETATLKCYPIPRHDTVYWYQQGPGQDPQFLISFYEKMQSDKGSIPDRFSAQQFSDYHSELNMSSLELGDSALYFCASSLRRRTDTGELFFGEGSRLTVL.

Only one count was recorded for this clone. This chain connects TRBV6-1 to TRBJ1-2; D is unclear. The CDR3 sequence is 11 residues long. The ends were cut back, 10 bases at V and 9 bases at J, with 15 bases in the middle. Per germline, CDR1 MNHNS and CDR2 SASEGT. The CDR3 DNA reads TGTGCCACCTATCGGGCCAGAAGCTACACCTTC. Amino acid sequence: CATYRARSYTF.

In its sample, this clone was seen a few times. V and J are TRBV7-2 and TRBJ1-2; TRBD1 aligns across 7 bases. The CDR3 contains 14 residues. CDR1 SGHTA and CDR2 FQGNSA come from the germline V gene. V gave up 2 bases and J gave up 4 bases; unmatched junction bases: 4. The CDR3, as DNA: TGTGCCAGCAGCTTACCGGGACAGATCTATGGCTACACCTTC. Protein sequence: CASSLPGQIYGYTF.

V usage is TRBV7-9 and J usage is TRBJ1-2; D remains unclear. The germline V gene encodes CDR1 SEHNR and CDR2 FQNEAQ (reference sequence). The CDR3 is 13 amino acids. Trimming pared 3 bases from V and 8 bases from J, leaving 13 bases between. CDR3 in amino acids: CASSFAGRNGYTF. The DNA for the CDR3 is TGTGCCAGCAGCTTTGCGGGCCGAAACGGCTACACCTTC.

The chain carries TRBV5-1 and TRBJ1-1; D is undetermined. Trimming shortened V by 4 bases and J by 1 base, and 2 bases separated the two germline ends. CDR3 length: 11 amino acids. Germline CDR1 and CDR2: SGHRS and YFSETQ. CDR3 in amino acids: CASSQNTEAFF. CDR3 nucleotides: TGCGCCAGCAGCCAGAACACTGAAGCTTTCTTT.

The rearrangement links TRBV5-5 to TRBJ2-7; a possible D gene is TRBD1 (6 bases). Germline V gene lookup returns CDR1 SGHKS and CDR2 YYEKEE (reference sequence). The CDR3 length is 16 residues. V gave up 4 bases and J gave up 0 bases, with 17 bases separating them. The CDR3 loop reads CASSPRGQWSSYEQYF. The CDR3 DNA reads as TGTGCCAGCAGCCCCAGAGGACAGTGGAGCTCCTACGAGCAGTACTTC.

The chain recombines TRBV5-8 with TRBJ1-6; no clear D. Trimming stripped 2 bases from V and 7 bases from J, with 7 bases between. The CDR3 has 13 residues. Per germline, CDR1 SGHTS and CDR2 YDEGEE. The CDR3 coding sequence is TGTGCCAGCAGCTTAAGAAGGAATTCACCCCTCCACTTT. This gives the protein CASSLRRNSPLHF.

In DNA, the CDR3 is TGTGCCAGCAGCTCGTTCACGCCTGCAACTAATGAAAAACTGTTTTTT. Protein product: CASSSFTPATNEKLFF. The J gene is TRBJ1-4, the V gene TRBV7-2; D gene unclear. Germline CDR1 and CDR2: SGHTA and FQGNSA. V shed 4 bases and J shed 0 bases, with 12 bases lying between them. This CDR3 contains 16 residues. The full variable domain, its missing parts supplied by reference TRBV7-2 and TRBJ1-4, is GAGVSQSPSNKVTEKGKDVELRCDPISGHTALYWYRQSLGQGLEFLIYFQGNSAPDKSGLPSDRFSAERTGGSVSTLTIQRTQQEDSAVYLCASSSFTPATNEKLFFGSGTQLSVL.

The chain uses TRBV4-1 and TRBJ1-4, with D perhaps matching TRBD1 (5 bases). Germline assignment: CDR1 MGHRA and CDR2 YSYEKL. CDR3 length: 15 residues. V dropped 5 bases and J dropped 7 bases, with 17 bases sitting between them. CDR3 region: CASSYGTPWPEKLFF. CDR3 DNA: TGCGCCAGCAGCTACGGGACCCCTTGGCCTGAAAAACTGTTTTTT.

The genes are TRBV7-7 and TRBJ2-1; either TRBD1 or TRBD2 may fit D (5 bases each). CDR1 is SSHAT and CDR2 is FNYEAQ in the germline V gene (reference sequence). This CDR3 contains 15 residues. V was trimmed by 1 base and J by 2 bases, leaving 9 bases between them. The CDR3 nucleotides read TGTGCCAGCAGCTTAGATCAGGGACCCTACAATGAGCAGTTCTTC. Residues: CASSLDQGPYNEQFF.

This clone was recorded only once. V gene TRBV7-3 combines with J gene TRBJ2-2; D is unclear. This CDR3 is built from 16 residues. Germline values: CDR1 SGHTA, CDR2 FQGTGA. Trimming took 2 bases from V and 2 from J, leaving 12 bases between them. The CDR3: CASSLWGDVNTGELFF. CDR3 in DNA: TGTGCCAGCAGCTTATGGGGTGACGTTAACACCGGGGAGCTGTTTTTT.

V and J are TRBV9 and TRBJ1-2, with TRBD1 as a possible D gene (5 bases). The CDR3 covers 13 residues. The ends were cut back, 0 bases at V and 8 bases at J, with 11 bases in the middle. Germline values: CDR1 SGDLS, CDR2 YYNGEE. CDR3 in DNA: TGTGCCAGCAGCGTAGTTTCAGGGATCGGCTACACCTTC. As protein: CASSVVSGIGYTF.

The rearrangement joins TRBV2 to TRBJ2-7; 7 nucleotides agree with TRBD2. Germline trimming cut 9 bases from V and 7 bases from J; bases unmatched to any gene: 12. Germline assignment: CDR1 SNHLY and CDR2 FYNNEI. CDR3 length equals 13 residues. CDR3 sequence reads: CASSLWGEGEQYF. The CDR3 DNA follows: TGTGCCAGTAGCCTTTGGGGGGAGGGGGAGCAGTACTTC.